The 25 T cell receptor beta chains reported below all come from one sample, sequenced in a study of cytomegalovirus exposure and HLA in healthy donors. Using immunoSEQ multiplex PCR, the repertoire was profiled, and TCRdb retains in-frame clones only, with some absent. The sample carries more than 95,000 clones, 89% recorded once. Sequencing input: PBMCs. The receptors come from a woman under 30 in good health and CMV-seronegative.

V is TRBV19 and J is TRBJ1-5; TRBD1 agrees at 7 bases. CDR1 and CDR2 (germline): LNHDA, SQIVND (reference sequence). The CDR3 length is 14 residues. Trimming cost V 5 bases and J 5 bases; bases outside gene matches: 6. Here the CDR3 DNA reads TGTGCCAGTAGTCCTCAGGGGGAGTATCAGCCCCAGCATTTT. Its protein product is CASSPQGEYQPQHF.

This sequence joins TRBV10-3 and TRBJ2-7; perhaps TRBD1 as D (5 bases). From germline, CDR1 is ENHRY and CDR2 SYGVKD. There are 14 residues in the CDR3. Trimming left V 7 bases short and J 3 bases short, with 16 bases between. The CDR3 DNA reads TGTGCCATCAAGGACACGTCAAGAGACTACGAGCAGTACTTC. Its translation is CAIKDTSRDYEQYF.

The rearrangement uses TRBV28 and TRBJ2-1; 7 nucleotides line up with TRBD2. J gave up 9 bases and V 8 bases, and 25 bases lay outside the gene matches. The CDR3 extends over 18 amino acids. Looked up from germline, CDR1 is MDHEN and CDR2 is SYDVKM. The CDR3 bases are TGTGCCAGCGGTCTCCTGGGGTCTAGCGGAGCCCCAACTGGTGAGCAGTTCTTC. Its translation is CASGLLGSSGAPTGEQFF.

The chain has TRBV18 and TRBJ2-5; possible D gene TRBD1, 6 bases. CDR1 is KGHSH and CDR2 is LQKENI in the germline V gene. CDR3 length: 14 amino acids. V dropped 3 bases and J dropped 1 base, with 9 bases sitting between them. The CDR3 spells CASSPTGSQETQYF. The CDR3 region has the DNA TGTGCCAGCTCACCGACAGGTTCCCAAGAGACCCAGTACTTC.

The chain employs TRBV6-6 and TRBJ2-5; no definite D call. The V and J ends lost 6 bases and 3 bases respectively, with 8 bases between them. Germline values: CDR1 MNHNY, CDR2 SVGAGI (reference sequence). CDR3 length: 12 residues. CDR3 coding DNA: TGTGCCAGCAGCCAAACAAAAGAGACCCAGTACTTC. This gives the protein CASSQTKETQYF.

This clone is a singleton in its sample. The rearrangement joins TRBV6-5 to TRBJ1-1, with no clear D. V lost 2 bases and J lost 7, with 8 bases in between. Germline CDR1 reads MNHEY; CDR2 reads SVGAGI. This CDR3 is built from 12 residues. The CDR3, as DNA: TGTGCCAGCAGTTACGAAGATAGTGAAGCTTTCTTT. This gives the protein CASSYEDSEAFF.

V and J are TRBV27 and TRBJ2-7; 7 bases line up with TRBD1. CDR3 length equals 12 residues. J was trimmed by 5 bases and V by 10 bases; bases with no gene match: 8. Per the germline V gene, CDR1 is MNHEY and CDR2 is SMNVEV (reference sequence). The CDR3 sequence: CATRQGPHEQYF. The CDR3 bases are TGTGCCACCAGACAGGGACCCCACGAGCAGTACTTC.

V gene TRBV27 combines with J gene TRBJ2-7, with D tentatively TRBD1 (6 bases). The CDR3 covers 16 residues. Trimming stripped 8 bases from V and 6 bases from J, with 26 bases between. CDR1 MNHEY and CDR2 SMNVEV come from the germline V gene (reference sequence). The CDR3 nucleotides are TGTGCCAGCGCTTTGGACCCACAGGGACCGCCCCGCGAGCAGTACTTC. This codes for CASALDPQGPPREQYF.

This clone was observed a handful of times. This sequence joins TRBV7-2 and TRBJ2-7; 8 bases are shared with TRBD1. J gave up 0 bases and V 4 bases, and 2 bases lay outside the gene matches. Germline V lookup: CDR1 SGHTA, CDR2 FQGNSA. The CDR3 spans 14 residues. The CDR3 coding sequence is TGTGCCAGCAGCTCGGGACAGGCCTCCTACGAGCAGTACTTC. Its translation is CASSSGQASYEQYF.

The chain employs TRBV6-5 and TRBJ2-1, with a possible D match to TRBD2 (7 bases). This CDR3 has 14 amino acids. V gave up 5 bases and J gave up 8 bases, with 16 bases separating them. Per germline, CDR1 MNHEY and CDR2 SVGAGI. The chain's CDR3 is CASSRRGAGDEQFF. CDR3 in DNA: TGTGCCAGCAGTCGACGGGGGGCCGGGGATGAGCAGTTCTTC.

The rearrangement joins TRBV7-6 to TRBJ1-5; D gene uncertain. The CDR3 loop spans 13 amino acids. V lost 3 bases and J lost 4, with 7 bases in between. CDR1 SGHVS and CDR2 FNYEAQ come from the germline V gene. CDR3 sequence: CASSFGSNQPQHF. Here the CDR3 DNA reads TGTGCCAGCAGCTTTGGGAGTAATCAGCCCCAGCATTTT.

The chain joins TRBV28 to TRBJ1-2, with no clear D. Trimming removed 6 bases at V and 8 bases at J, with 16 bases between. Germline V gene data show CDR1 as MDHEN and CDR2 as SYDVKM. The CDR3 sequence is 13 residues long. DNA of the CDR3: TGTGCCAGCAGGACGACATCCCTTTCAGGCTACACCTTC. Protein product: CASRTTSLSGYTF.

This rearrangement joins TRBV5-1 to TRBJ2-3; the match to TRBD2 covers 11 bases. J lost 3 bases, V lost 6 bases, and 9 bases had no gene match. Germline V gene data show CDR1 as SGHRS and CDR2 as YFSETQ. The CDR3 runs to 16 residues. CDR3 in amino acids: CASTRLAGGMTDTQYF. CDR3 DNA: TGCGCCAGCACGCGTCTAGCGGGAGGTATGACAGATACGCAGTATTTT.

The V call is TRBV7-9, the J call TRBJ2-3; 7 bases fit TRBD1. Germline trimming cut 1 base from V and 3 bases from J; bases unmatched to any gene: 4. The CDR3 has 15 amino acids. The germline CDR1 and CDR2 sequences are SEHNR and FQNEAQ (reference sequence). As DNA, the CDR3 is TGTGCCAGCAGCTTAGGACAGGGCTGGACAGATACGCAGTATTTT. It specifies CASSLGQGWTDTQYF.

The V and J genes are TRBV5-6 and TRBJ1-5, with D possibly TRBD1 on 5 matching bases. Trimming removed 3 bases at V and 10 bases at J, with 17 bases between. The germline gives CDR1 SGHDT, CDR2 YYEEEE. This CDR3 region has 14 residues. The CDR3, as DNA: TGTGCCAGCAGCTCGGGGGGGACGGCAAGCCCCCAGCATTTT. Translating gives CASSSGGTASPQHF.

This clone was seen once. This sequence joins TRBV29-1 and TRBJ2-3, with 8 nucleotides matching TRBD2. The V segment lost 1 base and the J segment 1 base; nucleotides outside the gene matches: 1. The CDR3 covers 14 residues. Germline V gives CDR1 SQVTM, CDR2 ANQGSEA. CDR3 sequence reads: CSVEVRGGTDTQYF. The CDR3 DNA reads as TGCAGCGTTGAAGTGCGGGGGGGCACAGATACGCAGTATTTT.

The J gene is TRBJ2-3, the V gene TRBV11-2; 10 bases line up with TRBD2. V dropped 5 bases and J dropped 2; count of bases not matched to a gene: 7. The germline V gene has CDR1 SGHAT and CDR2 FQNNGV. The CDR3 has 16 residues. The CDR3 region is CASSVIAGGPTDTQYF. The DNA for the CDR3 is TGTGCCAGCAGCGTGATAGCGGGAGGCCCCACAGATACGCAGTATTTT.

This clone was recorded only once. The DNA for the CDR3 is TGTGCCAGCAGTTTATCCGGGGGGGCGATCTACAATGAGCAGTTCTTC. Encoded protein: CASSLSGGAIYNEQFF. This chain connects TRBV27 to TRBJ2-1, with TRBD2 identical over 8 bases. With V trimmed by 0 bases and J by 3 bases, 4 bases remained unmatched. Germline CDR1 MNHEY, CDR2 SMNVEV (reference sequence). This CDR3 has 16 amino acids.

The V gene is TRBV6-4, the J gene TRBJ2-3; 7 positions agree with TRBD2. In germline, CDR1 is MRHNA, CDR2 SNTAGT. The CDR3 has 14 residues. Trimming cost V 3 bases and J 4 bases; bases outside gene matches: 4. The CDR3 is CASSERGFADTQYF. The CDR3, as DNA: TGTGCCAGCAGTGAGCGGGGGTTCGCAGATACGCAGTATTTT.

The chain carries TRBV2 and TRBJ1-4; 7 bases align to TRBD1. The CDR3 covers 15 residues. Germline CDR1 and CDR2: SNHLY and FYNNEI. The J segment lost 7 bases and the V segment lost 6 bases, leaving 11 bases of the junction unmatched. The CDR3 spells CASSLQGSVGEKLFF. CDR3 DNA: TGTGCCAGCAGCCTACAGGGGAGTGTAGGTGAAAAACTGTTTTTT. The full variable domain, completed using reference TRBV2 and TRBJ1-4, is EPEVTQTPSHQVTQMGQEVILRCVPISNHLYFYWYRQILGQKVEFLVSFYNNEISEKSEIFDDQFSVERPDGSNFTLKIRSTKLEDSAMYFCASSLQGSVGEKLFFGSGTQLSVL.

In this sample, this clone turned up a few times. The rearrangement links TRBV6-1 to TRBJ2-7, with a tentative D call TRBD2 (5 bases). This CDR3 region has 12 residues. Germline CDR1 MNHNS, CDR2 SASEGT. Trimming shortened V by 4 bases and J by 4 bases, and 8 bases separated the two germline ends. The CDR3 spells CASSGPGYEQYV. The CDR3 coding sequence is TGTGCCAGCAGTGGGCCGGGATACGAGCAGTACGTC.

The CDR3 protein is CASSLELAGGRYF. The CDR3 DNA is TGTGCCAGCAGCTTAGAACTAGCGGGAGGTCGGTACTTC. This chain uses TRBV7-2 with TRBJ2-7, with 12 bases lining up with TRBD2. The CDR3 covers 13 residues. The J segment lost 12 bases and the V segment lost 1 base, leaving 4 bases of the junction unmatched. CDR1 is SGHTA and CDR2 is FQGNSA in the germline V gene.

The chain combines TRBV29-1 with TRBJ1-1, with D maybe TRBD1 (6 bases). The CDR3 loop spans 13 amino acids. Trimming left V 3 bases short and J 0 bases short, with 8 bases between. The V gene's germline CDR1 is SQVTM and CDR2 ANQGSEA. This chain's CDR3 is CSVETGLNTEAFF. For the CDR3, the DNA is TGCAGCGTTGAGACAGGCCTGAACACTGAAGCTTTCTTT.

The rearrangement links TRBV30 to TRBJ2-5, with 10 positions matching TRBD2. The V segment lost 4 bases and the J segment 2 bases; nucleotides outside the gene matches: 4. The germline V gene has CDR1 GTSNPN and CDR2 SVGIG (reference sequence). CDR3 size: 14 residues. CDR3 region: CAWTSGRSQETQYF. The CDR3 DNA reads as TGTGCCTGGACTAGCGGGAGAAGTCAAGAGACCCAGTACTTC.

The DNA of the CDR3 is TGTGCCAGCAGTTTACTAAACAATGAGCAGTTCTTC. Residues: CASSLLNNEQFF. The chain joins TRBV27 to TRBJ2-1, with unresolved D. V dropped 2 bases and J dropped 5 bases, with 4 bases sitting between them. Germline CDR1 and CDR2: MNHEY and SMNVEV (reference sequence). The CDR3 is made up of 12 amino acids.